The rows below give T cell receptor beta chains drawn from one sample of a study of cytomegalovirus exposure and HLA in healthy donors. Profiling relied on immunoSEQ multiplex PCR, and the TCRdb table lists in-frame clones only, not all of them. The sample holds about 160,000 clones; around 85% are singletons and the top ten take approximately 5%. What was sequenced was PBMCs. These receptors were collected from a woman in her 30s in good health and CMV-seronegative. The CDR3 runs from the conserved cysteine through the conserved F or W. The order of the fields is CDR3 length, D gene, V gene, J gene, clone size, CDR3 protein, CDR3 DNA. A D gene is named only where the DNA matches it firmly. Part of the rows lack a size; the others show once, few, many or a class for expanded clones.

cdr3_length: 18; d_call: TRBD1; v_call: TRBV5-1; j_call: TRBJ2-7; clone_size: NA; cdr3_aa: CASSLTQGTGTNSYEQYF; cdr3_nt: TGCGCCAGCAGCCTAACTCAAGGGACAGGGACAAACTCCTACGAGCAGTACTTC
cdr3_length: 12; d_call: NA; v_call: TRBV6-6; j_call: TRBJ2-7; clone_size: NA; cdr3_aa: CASSYSTYEQYF; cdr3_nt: TGTGCCAGCAGTTACTCTACATACGAGCAGTACTTC
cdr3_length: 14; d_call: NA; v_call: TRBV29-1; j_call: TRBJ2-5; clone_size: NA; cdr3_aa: CSVAPLGLIETQYF; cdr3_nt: TGCAGCGTTGCACCCCTAGGACTCATAGAGACCCAGTACTTC
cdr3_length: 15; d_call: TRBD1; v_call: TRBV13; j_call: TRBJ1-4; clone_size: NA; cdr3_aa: CASSHRGEANEKLFF; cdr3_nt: TGTGCCAGCAGCCACAGGGGGGAGGCTAATGAAAAACTGTTTTTT
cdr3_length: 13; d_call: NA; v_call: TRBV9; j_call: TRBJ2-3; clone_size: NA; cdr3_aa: CASSVRITDTQYF; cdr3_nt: TGTGCCAGCAGCGTACGAATCACAGATACGCAGTATTTT
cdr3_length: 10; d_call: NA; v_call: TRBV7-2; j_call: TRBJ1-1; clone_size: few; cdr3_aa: CASGSIRAFF; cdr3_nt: TGTGCCAGCGGGTCGATTCGGGCTTTCTTT
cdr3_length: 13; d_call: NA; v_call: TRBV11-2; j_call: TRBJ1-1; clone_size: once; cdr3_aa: CASSLQQNTEAFF; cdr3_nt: TGTGCCAGCAGCTTACAACAGAACACTGAAGCTTTCTTT
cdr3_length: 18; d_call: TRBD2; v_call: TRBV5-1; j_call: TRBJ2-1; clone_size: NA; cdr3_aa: CASSLRTSGSVSYNEQFF; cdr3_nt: TGCGCCAGCAGCTTGCGGACTAGCGGGAGCGTCTCCTACAATGAGCAGTTCTTC
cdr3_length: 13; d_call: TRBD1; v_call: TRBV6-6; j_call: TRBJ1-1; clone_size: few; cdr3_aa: CASSWTGRTEAFF; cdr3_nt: TGTGCCAGCAGCTGGACAGGACGCACTGAAGCTTTCTTT
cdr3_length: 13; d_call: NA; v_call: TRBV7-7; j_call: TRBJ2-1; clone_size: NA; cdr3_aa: CASSLGGRNEQFF; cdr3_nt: TGTGCCAGCAGCTTAGGGGGCCGGAATGAGCAGTTCTTC
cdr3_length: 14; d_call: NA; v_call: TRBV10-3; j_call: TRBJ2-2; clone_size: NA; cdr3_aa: CAISVAGNTGELFF; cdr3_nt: TGTGCCATCAGTGTGGCGGGGAACACCGGGGAGCTGTTTTTT
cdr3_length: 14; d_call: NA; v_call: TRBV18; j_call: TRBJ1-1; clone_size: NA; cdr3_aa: CASSPGTGNTEAFF; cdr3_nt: TGTGCCAGCTCACCCGGGACGGGGAACACTGAAGCTTTCTTT
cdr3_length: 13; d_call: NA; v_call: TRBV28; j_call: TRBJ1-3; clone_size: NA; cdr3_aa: CASSPLIGNTIYF; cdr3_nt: TGTGCCAGCAGTCCACTTATCGGAAACACCATATATTTT
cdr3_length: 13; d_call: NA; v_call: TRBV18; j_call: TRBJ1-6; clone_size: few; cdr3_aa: CASSPPSGTPLHF; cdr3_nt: TGTGCCAGCTCACCACCGTCGGGGACACCCCTCCACTTT
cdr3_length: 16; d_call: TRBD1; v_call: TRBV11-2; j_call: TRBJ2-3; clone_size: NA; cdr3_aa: CASLQGAGGVTDTQYF; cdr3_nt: TGTGCCAGCCTCCAGGGGGCAGGGGGAGTCACAGATACGCAGTATTTT
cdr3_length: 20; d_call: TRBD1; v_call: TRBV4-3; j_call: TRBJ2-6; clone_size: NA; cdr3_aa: CASSQDLTGQGGTGANVLTF; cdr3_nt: TGCGCCAGCAGCCAAGATTTAACGGGACAGGGAGGAACTGGGGCCAACGTCCTGACTTTC
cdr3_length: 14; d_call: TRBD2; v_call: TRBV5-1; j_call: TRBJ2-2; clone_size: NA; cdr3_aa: CASSPTSATGELFF; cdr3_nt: TGCGCCAGCAGCCCGACTAGCGCCACCGGGGAGCTGTTTTTT
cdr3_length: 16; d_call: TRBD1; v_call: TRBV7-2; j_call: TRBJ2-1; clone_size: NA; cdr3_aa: CASSTEGPGGYNEQFF; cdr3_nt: TGTGCCAGCAGCACAGAAGGTCCAGGGGGTTACAATGAGCAGTTCTTC
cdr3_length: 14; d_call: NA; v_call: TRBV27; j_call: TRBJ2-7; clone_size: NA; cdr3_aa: CASSPSLGPYEQYF; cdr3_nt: TGTGCCAGCAGTCCCAGCCTCGGGCCCTACGAGCAGTACTTC
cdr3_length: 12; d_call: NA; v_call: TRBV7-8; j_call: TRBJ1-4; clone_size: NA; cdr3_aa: CASSSDYEKLFF; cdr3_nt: TGTGCCAGCAGCTCCGATTATGAAAAACTGTTTTTT
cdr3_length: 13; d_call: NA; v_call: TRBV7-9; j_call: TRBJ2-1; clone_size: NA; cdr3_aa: CASSLREYNEQFF; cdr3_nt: TGTGCCAGCAGCTTACGCGAGTACAATGAGCAGTTCTTC
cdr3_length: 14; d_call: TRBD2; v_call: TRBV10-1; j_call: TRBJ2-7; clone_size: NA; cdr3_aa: CASRRSGRSHEQYF; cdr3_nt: TGCGCCAGCAGAAGGAGCGGGAGAAGCCACGAGCAGTACTTC
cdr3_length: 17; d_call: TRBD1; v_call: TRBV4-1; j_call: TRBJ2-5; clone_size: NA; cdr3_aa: CASSQPLRQGRQETQYF; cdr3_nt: TGCGCCAGCAGCCAACCGCTGCGACAGGGGCGACAAGAGACCCAGTACTTC
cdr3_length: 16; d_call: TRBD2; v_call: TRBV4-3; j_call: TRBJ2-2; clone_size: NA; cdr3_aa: CASSRRAGLNTGELFF; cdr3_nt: TGCGCCAGCAGCAGACGAGCGGGATTGAACACCGGGGAGCTGTTTTTT
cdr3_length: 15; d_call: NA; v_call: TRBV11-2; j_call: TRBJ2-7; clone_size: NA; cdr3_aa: CASSPRRTAHYEQYF; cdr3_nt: TGTGCCAGCAGCCCTAGACGGACAGCCCACTACGAGCAGTACTTC